These 30 T cell receptor beta chains came from one sample sequenced in a study of shared clonotypes between healthy human individuals. Using immunoSEQ multiplex PCR, the repertoire was profiled, and TCRdb retains in-frame clones only, with some absent. The sample lists about 1.4 million clones, approximately 97% occurring once. Sequencing was performed on naive CD4+ T cells sorted from blood. Subset noted: CD45RA+ positively selected. These receptors all come from a man younger than 45 in good health.

The chain is built from TRBV28 and TRBJ1-3, with 7 positions matching TRBD1. The CDR3 has 17 residues. Germline V gene sequence: CDR1 MDHEN, CDR2 SYDVKM. V lost 6 bases to trimming and J lost 0 bases; unmatched junction nucleotides: 11. DNA for the CDR3: TGTGCCAGCAGGCTGAAGACAGGGATCTCCTCTGGAAACACCATATATTTT. Its protein product is CASRLKTGISSGNTIYF.

The V call is TRBV5-4, the J call TRBJ2-5; TRBD2 matches at 10 bases. The CDR3 is 15 residues long. In germline, CDR1 is SGHNT, CDR2 YYREEE (reference sequence). The V and J ends lost 7 bases and 5 bases, in that order; junction bases with no gene match: 11. The CDR3 protein is CASRGGLAGVETQYF. The CDR3 DNA follows: TGTGCCAGCCGGGGGGGGCTAGCGGGAGTCGAGACCCAGTACTTC.

The V call is TRBV6-4, the J call TRBJ2-1; D call uncertain. Germline-derived CDR1 and CDR2 are MRHNA and SNTAGT. V lost 4 bases and J 6 bases, leaving 10 bases between the germline ends. The length of the CDR3 is 13 residues. The CDR3 DNA is TGTGCCAGCAGTGCTGGGGTCTTCAATGAGCAGTTCTTC. Amino acid sequence: CASSAGVFNEQFF.

The chain's CDR3 is CASSPGGSHSNQPQHF. The CDR3 region has the DNA TGTGCCAGCAGCCCTGGAGGCAGCCATAGCAATCAGCCCCAGCATTTT. The J gene is TRBJ1-5, the V gene TRBV5-5; no clear D. The V and J ends lost 4 bases and 0 bases respectively, with 14 bases between them. The CDR3 runs to 16 residues. Germline V lookup: CDR1 SGHKS, CDR2 YYEKEE (reference sequence).

The chain employs TRBV7-3 and TRBJ2-3, with 15 bases lining up with TRBD2. In germline, CDR1 is SGHTA, CDR2 FQGTGA. This CDR3 comprises 17 residues. V lost 5 bases, J lost 2 bases, and 5 bases stayed unmatched. CDR3 DNA sequence: TGTGCCAGCAGCACTGGGACTAGCGGGAGGTCCACAGATACGCAGTATTTT. It codes for CASSTGTSGRSTDTQYF.

This chain uses TRBV7-2 with TRBJ1-2, with 7 bases fitting TRBD1. The V and J ends lost 1 base and 0 bases, in that order; junction bases with no gene match: 2. This CDR3 has 15 residues. Germline loops: CDR1 SGHTA, CDR2 FQGNSA. CDR3 in amino acids: CASSLETGTNYGYTF. The DNA for the CDR3 is TGTGCCAGCAGCTTAGAGACAGGGACTAACTATGGCTACACCTTC.

The chain combines TRBV10-2 with TRBJ2-1; 7 nucleotides align to TRBD1. CDR1 and CDR2 from the germline V gene are WSHSY and SAAADI. V lost 9 bases, J lost 6 bases, and 11 bases stayed unmatched. CDR3 size: 14 residues. The CDR3 spells CASRGPSPPNEQFF. The CDR3 DNA sequence: TGCGCCAGTAGGGGGCCCTCCCCCCCCAATGAGCAGTTCTTC.

The chain joins TRBV4-1 to TRBJ2-3, with TRBD2 identical over 10 bases. With 4 bases clipped from V and 1 base from J, the junction kept 2 bases outside the gene matches. This CDR3 contains 15 residues. The germline gives CDR1 MGHRA, CDR2 YSYEKL. The CDR3 DNA follows: TGCGCCAGCAGCCTGACTAGCGGGCGCACAGATACGCAGTATTTT. Protein: CASSLTSGRTDTQYF.

V and J are TRBV18 and TRBJ2-1, with no clear D. The CDR3 consists of 17 residues. Germline V gene sequence: CDR1 KGHSH, CDR2 LQKENI. With 1 base removed from V and 0 bases from J, the gap between germline ends came to 13 bases. The CDR3 bases are TGTGCCAGCTCACCACTAGCTCGGCCGCTCTCCTACAATGAGCAGTTCTTC. Its protein is CASSPLARPLSYNEQFF.

The V gene is TRBV7-3, the J gene TRBJ2-1; D ambiguous. The V end lost 1 base, the J end lost 0 bases, and 7 bases lay between the germline ends. The CDR3 extends over 15 amino acids. Looked up from germline, CDR1 is SGHTA and CDR2 is FQGTGA. In DNA form, the CDR3 reads TGTGCCAGCAGCTTAAGTGTCAACTCCTACAATGAGCAGTTCTTC. Translation: CASSLSVNSYNEQFF.

V usage is TRBV11-2 and J usage is TRBJ2-3; D unresolved. Germline V lookup: CDR1 SGHAT, CDR2 FQNNGV. Trimming left V 7 bases short and J 0 bases short, with 11 bases between. The CDR3 runs to 14 residues. The CDR3 DNA sequence: TGTGCCAGCACCCCCGTGGGAAGCACAGATACGCAGTATTTT. Translation: CASTPVGSTDTQYF.

This clone was counted a single time. The chain has TRBV6-1 and TRBJ2-7; 12 nucleotides agree with TRBD2. Germline assignment: CDR1 MNHNS and CDR2 SASEGT. V lost 6 bases, J lost 5 bases, and 5 bases stayed unmatched. The CDR3 is 14 residues long. CDR3 residues: CASRRLAGDDEQYF. CDR3 in DNA: TGTGCCAGCAGGAGACTAGCGGGAGATGACGAGCAGTACTTC.

The chain couples TRBV19 to TRBJ2-1, with D perhaps matching TRBD1 or TRBD2 (6 bases each). Germline lookup yields CDR1 LNHDA and CDR2 SQIVND (reference sequence). The CDR3 contains 15 residues. V lost 5 bases and J lost 4, with 15 bases in between. CDR3 bases: TGTGCCAGTAGTCGGGGGCACTCCCCGTACAATGAGCAGTTCTTC. Protein product: CASSRGHSPYNEQFF.

The chain combines TRBV28 with TRBJ2-7, with D possibly matching TRBD1 (6 bases). Deletions cut 9 bases from V and 1 base from J, with 16 bases between. This CDR3 has 14 amino acids. Germline CDR1 MDHEN, CDR2 SYDVKM. CDR3 loop: CASHSPGASYEQYF. The CDR3 DNA follows: TGTGCCAGTCATTCACCAGGGGCTTCCTACGAGCAGTACTTC.

As for this clone: A read error may produce the germline difference seen at one junction end. This chain joins TRBV6-8 and TRBJ2-1; D gene unclear. Germline loops: CDR1 MNHGY, CDR2 SAAAGT. The CDR3 length is 11 residues. Here the CDR3 reads CASSSYNDQFF. The CDR3 DNA reads TGTGCCAGCAGTTCGTACAATGATCAGTTCTTC.

The genes are TRBV11-2 and TRBJ2-7; D remains unclear. The V end was cut by 0 bases, the J end by 0 bases, with 9 bases between. The CDR3 sequence is 15 residues long. The germline V gene encodes CDR1 SGHAT and CDR2 FQNNGV. CDR3 protein: CASSLEGTLSYEQYF. Here the CDR3 DNA reads TGTGCCAGCAGCTTAGAGGGCACCCTCTCCTACGAGCAGTACTTC.

This sequence joins TRBV7-2 and TRBJ2-1, with 7 bases that match TRBD2. CDR3 size: 15 residues. Germline assignment: CDR1 SGHTA and CDR2 FQGNSA. Trimming removed 7 bases from V and 4 bases from J; junction bases left unmatched: 10. CDR3 region: CASTSGGGIYNEQFF. In nucleotides, the CDR3 is TGTGCCAGCACCTCGGGGGGAGGGATTTACAATGAGCAGTTCTTC.

The chain employs TRBV29-1 and TRBJ2-3; 9 nucleotides match TRBD2. The CDR3 is 15 residues long. Losses at the gene ends were 0 bases for V and 0 bases for J; bases not matched to a gene: 1. Germline-derived CDR1 and CDR2 are SQVTM and ANQGSEA. The CDR3 region is CSVEDTSGSTDTQYF. The CDR3 DNA is TGCAGCGTTGAAGATACTAGCGGGAGCACAGATACGCAGTATTTT.

The V gene is TRBV28, the J gene TRBJ2-3; D possibly corresponds to TRBD1 (5 bases). Germline-derived CDR1 and CDR2 are MDHEN and SYDVKM. The length of the CDR3 is 13 residues. Trimming shortened V by 8 bases and J by 5 bases, and 14 bases separated the two germline ends. CDR3 sequence reads: CASDSSPVDTQYF. In DNA form, the CDR3 reads TGTGCCAGCGACAGCAGTCCTGTAGATACGCAGTATTTT. The full variable domain, rest sourced from reference TRBV28 and TRBJ2-3, is DVKVTQSSRYLVKRTGEKVFLECVQDMDHENMFWYRQDPGLGLRLIYFSYDVKMKEKGDIPEGYSVSREKKERFSLILESASTNQTSMYLCASDSSPVDTQYFGPGTRLTVL.

The chain links TRBV2 to TRBJ2-7; 7 nucleotides match TRBD2. CDR3 length equals 15 residues. V lost 4 bases to trimming and J lost 2 bases; unmatched junction nucleotides: 8. Germline V gene lookup returns CDR1 SNHLY and CDR2 FYNNEI. The CDR3, as DNA: TGTGCCAGCAGTGTTGGGACTACCTCCGCCTACGAGCAGTACTTC. Its protein is CASSVGTTSAYEQYF.

The chain carries TRBV27 and TRBJ2-6; a weak D match, TRBD1 (5 bases). The CDR3 runs 14 residues. Trimming pared 7 bases from V and 0 bases from J, leaving 7 bases between. Germline V gene sequence: CDR1 MNHEY, CDR2 SMNVEV (reference sequence). The CDR3 reads CASTQVSGANVLTF. The CDR3 region has the DNA TGTGCCAGCACACAGGTCTCTGGGGCCAACGTCCTGACTTTC.

This chain uses TRBV19 with TRBJ2-7, with a tentative D call TRBD1 (5 bases). CDR1 and CDR2 (germline): LNHDA, SQIVND (reference sequence). The CDR3 sequence is 13 residues long. Trimming took 7 bases from V and 6 from J, leaving 16 bases between them. The CDR3 loop reads CASKATVGSEQYF. CDR3 nucleotide sequence: TGTGCCAGTAAGGCGACAGTGGGATCCGAGCAGTACTTC.

The V call is TRBV30, the J call TRBJ2-1, with 7 positions matching TRBD2. This CDR3 has 14 amino acids. V lost 0 bases to trimming and J lost 3 bases; unmatched junction nucleotides: 2. CDR1 GTSNPN and CDR2 SVGIG come from the germline V gene (reference sequence). The CDR3 loop is CAWSVWGGYNEQFF. In nucleotides, the CDR3 is TGTGCCTGGAGTGTTTGGGGGGGCTACAATGAGCAGTTCTTC.

The chain joins TRBV4-1 to TRBJ2-1; D ambiguous. V was trimmed by 0 bases and J by 0 bases, leaving 15 bases between them. The CDR3 sequence is 18 residues long. The germline V gene has CDR1 MGHRA and CDR2 YSYEKL. The CDR3 DNA reads as TGCGCCAGCAGCCAAGAAGCCCCCACGGCTAGCTCCTACAATGAGCAGTTCTTC. Translating gives CASSQEAPTASSYNEQFF.

The gene calls are TRBV5-5 and TRBJ2-6; no clear D. Germline V CDR1 and CDR2: SGHKS, YYEKEE (reference sequence). This CDR3 region has 13 residues. Trimming pared 5 bases from V and 2 bases from J, leaving 5 bases between. The CDR3 coding sequence is TGTGCCAGCAGTTCCGCTGGGGCCAACGTCCTGACTTTC. Protein product: CASSSAGANVLTF.

The CDR3 sequence is CASSKGQGTTDTQYF. CDR3 bases: TGTGCCAGTAGTAAGGGACAGGGTACCACAGATACGCAGTATTTT. The rearrangement uses TRBV19 and TRBJ2-3; 9 bases agree with TRBD1. V gave up 4 bases and J gave up 2 bases; unmatched junction bases: 4. The CDR3 has 15 residues. The V gene's germline CDR1 is LNHDA and CDR2 SQIVND (reference sequence).

CDR3 in amino acids: CASSLDEGAYNEQFF. The CDR3 DNA sequence: TGCGCCAGCAGCTTGGATGAGGGGGCTTACAATGAGCAGTTCTTC. The chain employs TRBV5-1 and TRBJ2-1; TRBD1 aligns across 7 bases. J gave up 4 bases and V 0 bases, and 4 bases lay outside the gene matches. The CDR3 sequence is 15 residues long. CDR1 is SGHRS and CDR2 is YFSETQ in the germline V gene.

The rearrangement joins TRBV5-6 to TRBJ2-5; 8 bases agree with TRBD1. V was pared by 4 bases and J by 4 bases, with 6 bases of the junction left unmatched. Per germline, CDR1 SGHDT and CDR2 YYEEEE. The CDR3 length is 14 residues. CDR3 in amino acids: CASSPEDRGETQYF. The CDR3 coding sequence is TGTGCCAGCAGCCCCGAAGACAGGGGAGAGACCCAGTACTTC.

The J gene is TRBJ2-7, the V gene TRBV5-1; D remains ambiguous. There are 13 residues in the CDR3. CDR1 is SGHRS, CDR2 YFSETQ, per germline. The V end was cut by 3 bases, the J end by 4 bases, with 11 bases between. CDR3 loop: CASSSPEMYEQYF. The CDR3 region has the DNA TGCGCCAGCAGCTCCCCCGAAATGTACGAGCAGTACTTC.

The table lists this clone with a count of one. This chain uses TRBV4-2 with TRBJ2-3; 12 bases map to TRBD2. V shed 5 bases, J shed 0 bases, and the junction held 12 bases outside the gene matches. The CDR3 is made up of 19 amino acids. CDR1 and CDR2 (germline): LGHNA, YNFKEQ. The CDR3 spells CASSSRLAGELVSTDTQYF. CDR3 nucleotides: TGTGCCAGCAGCTCCCGACTAGCGGGAGAACTGGTCAGCACAGATACGCAGTATTTT.